This TCR beta chain was identified during a study of blood T cells in healthy people across ages. Sample-barcoded 5' priming and a J-beta primer mix drove a second PCR of about 7 to 12 cycles. TCRdb redid the calling of the 5' RACE reads with MiXCR, one entry per CDR3 protein. The sample has roughly 1.6 million distinct CDR3 sequences, almost 35% seen once. This clonotype appeared many times. The CDR3 covers 17 residues. V lost 6 bases to trimming and J lost 1 base; unmatched junction nucleotides: 9. The receptor comes from a woman younger than 45 in good health. The chain recombines TRBV12-3 or TRBV12-4 with TRBJ2-5, with TRBD2 matching over 12 bases. What was sequenced was blood. CDR3 in DNA: TGTGCCAGCAGCCCCCTACTAGCGGGGGGCCTCCAAGAGACCCAGTACTTC. It encodes CASSPLLAGGLQETQYF.